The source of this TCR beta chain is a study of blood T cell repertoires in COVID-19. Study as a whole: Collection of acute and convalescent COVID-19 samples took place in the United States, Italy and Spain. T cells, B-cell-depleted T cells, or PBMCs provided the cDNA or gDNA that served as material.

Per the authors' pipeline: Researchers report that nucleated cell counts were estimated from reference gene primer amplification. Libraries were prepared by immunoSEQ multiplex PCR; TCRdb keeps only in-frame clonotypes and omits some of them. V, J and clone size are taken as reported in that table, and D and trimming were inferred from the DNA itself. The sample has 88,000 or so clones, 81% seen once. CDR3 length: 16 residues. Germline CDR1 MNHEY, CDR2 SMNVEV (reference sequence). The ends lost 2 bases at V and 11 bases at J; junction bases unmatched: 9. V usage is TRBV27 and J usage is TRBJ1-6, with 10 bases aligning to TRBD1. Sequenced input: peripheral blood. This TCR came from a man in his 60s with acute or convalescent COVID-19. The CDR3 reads CASSLLRGTGVPPLHF. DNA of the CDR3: TGTGCCAGCAGTTTACTTCGTGGGACAGGGGTCCCACCCCTCCACTTT.